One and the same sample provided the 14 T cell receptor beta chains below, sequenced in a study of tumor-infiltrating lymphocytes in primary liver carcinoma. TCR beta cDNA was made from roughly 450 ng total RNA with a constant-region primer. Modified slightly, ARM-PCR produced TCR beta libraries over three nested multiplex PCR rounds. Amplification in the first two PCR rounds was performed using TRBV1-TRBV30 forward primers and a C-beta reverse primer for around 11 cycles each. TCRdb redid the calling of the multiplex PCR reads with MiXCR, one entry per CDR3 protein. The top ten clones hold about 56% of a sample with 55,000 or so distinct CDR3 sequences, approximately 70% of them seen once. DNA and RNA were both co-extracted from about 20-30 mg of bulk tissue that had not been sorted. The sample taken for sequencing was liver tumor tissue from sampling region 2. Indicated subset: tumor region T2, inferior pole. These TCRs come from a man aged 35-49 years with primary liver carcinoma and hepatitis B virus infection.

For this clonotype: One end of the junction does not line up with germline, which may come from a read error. For the CDR3, the DNA is TGCAGCGTTGACCCTCTAGGGCTGATCGCCTACGAGCAATACTTC. It specifies CSVDPLGLIAYEQYF. This chain links TRBV29-1 with TRBJ2-7; no definite D call. The CDR3 extends over 15 amino acids. Germline V gene data show CDR1 as SQVTM and CDR2 as ANQGSEA.

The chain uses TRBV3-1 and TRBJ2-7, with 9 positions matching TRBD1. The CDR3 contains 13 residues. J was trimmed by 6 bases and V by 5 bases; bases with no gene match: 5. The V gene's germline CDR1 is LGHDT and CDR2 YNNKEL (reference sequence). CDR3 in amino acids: CASSSRQGVEQYF. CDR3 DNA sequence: TGTGCCAGCAGCTCCCGACAGGGGGTCGAGCAGTACTTC.

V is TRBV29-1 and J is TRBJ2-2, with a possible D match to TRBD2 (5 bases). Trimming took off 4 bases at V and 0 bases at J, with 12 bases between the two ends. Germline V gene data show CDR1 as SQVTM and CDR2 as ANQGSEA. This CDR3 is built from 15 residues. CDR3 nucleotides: TGCAGCGTTGGGACTGACGCGGCGAACACCGGGGAGCTGTTTTTT. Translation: CSVGTDAANTGELFF.

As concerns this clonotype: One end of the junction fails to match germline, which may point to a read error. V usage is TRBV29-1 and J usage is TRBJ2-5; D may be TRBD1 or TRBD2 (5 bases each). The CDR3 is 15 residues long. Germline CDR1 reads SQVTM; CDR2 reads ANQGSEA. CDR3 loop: CSIETDRGRGETQYF. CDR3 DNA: TGCAGCATTGAGACCGACAGAGGGCGCGGAGAGACTCAGTACTTC.

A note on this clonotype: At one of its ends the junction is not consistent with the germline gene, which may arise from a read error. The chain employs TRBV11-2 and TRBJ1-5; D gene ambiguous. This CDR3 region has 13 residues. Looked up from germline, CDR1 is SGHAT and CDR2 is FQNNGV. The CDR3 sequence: CASSLGLNQLQHF. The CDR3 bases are TGTGCCAGCAGCTTAGGGTTAAATCAGCTCCAGCATTTT. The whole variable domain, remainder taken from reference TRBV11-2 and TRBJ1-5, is EAGVAQSPRYKIIEKRQSVAFWCNPISGHATLYWYQQILGQGPKLLIQFQNNGVVDDSQLPKDRFSAERLKGVDSTLKIQPAKLEDSAVYLCASSLGLNQLQHFGDGTRLSIL.

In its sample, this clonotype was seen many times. The CDR3 reads CASVLGDLRGHEQFF. The CDR3 coding sequence is TGTGCCAGCGTACTAGGGGACCTCCGGGGACATGAGCAGTTCTTC. The chain employs TRBV11-2 and TRBJ2-1, with D perhaps matching TRBD1 or TRBD2 (5 bases each). Deletions cut 8 bases from V and 8 bases from J, with 22 bases between. The CDR3 contains 15 residues. The germline gives CDR1 SGHAT, CDR2 FQNNGV.

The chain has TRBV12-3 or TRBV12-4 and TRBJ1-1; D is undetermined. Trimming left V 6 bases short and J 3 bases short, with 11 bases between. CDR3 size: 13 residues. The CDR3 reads CASRIITDTEAFF. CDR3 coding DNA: TGTGCCAGCAGGATCATAACGGACACTGAAGCTTTCTTT.

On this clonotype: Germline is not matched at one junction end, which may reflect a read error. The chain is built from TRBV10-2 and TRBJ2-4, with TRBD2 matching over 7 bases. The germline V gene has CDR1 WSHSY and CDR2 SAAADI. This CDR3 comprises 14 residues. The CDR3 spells CASSTGTIQYIQYF. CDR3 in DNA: TGTGCCAGCAGTACGGGGACTATACAATACATTCAGTACTTC.

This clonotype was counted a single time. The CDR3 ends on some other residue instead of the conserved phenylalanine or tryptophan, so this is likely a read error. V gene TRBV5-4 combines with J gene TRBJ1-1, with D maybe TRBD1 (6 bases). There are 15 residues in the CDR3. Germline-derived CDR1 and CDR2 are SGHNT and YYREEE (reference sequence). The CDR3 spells CASSLTGSKNTGAFY. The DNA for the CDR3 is TGTGCCAGCAGCTTAACAGGGTCGAAGAACACTGGAGCTTTCTAT.

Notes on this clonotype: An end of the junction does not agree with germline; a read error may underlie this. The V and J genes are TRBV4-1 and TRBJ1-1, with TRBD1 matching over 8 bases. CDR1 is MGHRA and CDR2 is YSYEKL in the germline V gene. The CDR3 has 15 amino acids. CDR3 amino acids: CASSHGRGRNTEALF. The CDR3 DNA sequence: TGCGCCAGCAGCCATGGCAGGGGGCGAAACACTGAAGCTCTCTTT.

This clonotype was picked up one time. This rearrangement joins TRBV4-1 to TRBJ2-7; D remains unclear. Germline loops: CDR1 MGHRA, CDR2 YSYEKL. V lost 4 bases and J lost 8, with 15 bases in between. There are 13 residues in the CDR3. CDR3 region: CASSPARWHKQYF. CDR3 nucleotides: TGCGCCAGCAGCCCGGCCCGTTGGCACAAGCAGTACTTC.

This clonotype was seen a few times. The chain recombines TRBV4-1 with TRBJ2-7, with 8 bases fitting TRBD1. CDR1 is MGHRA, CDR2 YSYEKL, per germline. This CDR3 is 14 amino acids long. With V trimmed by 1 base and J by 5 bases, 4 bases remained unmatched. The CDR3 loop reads CASSQARTGHEQYF. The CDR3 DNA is TGCGCCAGCAGCCAAGCCCGGACAGGGCACGAGCAGTACTTC.

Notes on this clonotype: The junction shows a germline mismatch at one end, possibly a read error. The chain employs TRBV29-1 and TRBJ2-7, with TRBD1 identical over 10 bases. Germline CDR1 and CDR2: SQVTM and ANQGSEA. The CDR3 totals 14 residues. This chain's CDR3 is CSVEGQGAGIERYF. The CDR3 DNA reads TGCAGCGTTGAAGGACAGGGGGCGGGCATCGAGCGGTACTTC.

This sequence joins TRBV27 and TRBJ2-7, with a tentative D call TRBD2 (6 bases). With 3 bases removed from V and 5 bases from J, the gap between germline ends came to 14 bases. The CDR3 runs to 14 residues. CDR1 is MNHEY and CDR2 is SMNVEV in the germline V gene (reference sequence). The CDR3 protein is CASSFGGVNNEQYF. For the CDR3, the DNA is TGTGCCAGCAGTTTTGGAGGGGTGAATAACGAGCAGTACTTC.